Below are 9 T cell receptor beta chains sequenced from a single sample in a study of blood T cell repertoires in COVID-19. Method: immunoSEQ multiplex PCR; TCRdb's copy keeps in-frame clones and lacks some. The sample has around 190,000 clones, approximately 80% seen once. Source material: peripheral blood. The origin of the receptors is a man aged 60-69 years with acute or convalescent COVID-19.

V usage is TRBV4-2 and J usage is TRBJ2-1; 12 bases are shared with TRBD2. There are 17 residues in the CDR3. CDR1 LGHNA and CDR2 YNFKEQ come from the germline V gene. The V gene end was trimmed by 4 bases and the J gene end by 3 bases; junction bases not matched to a gene: 7. The DNA of the CDR3 is TGTGCCAGCAGCCTACTCCTAGCGGGGGGGAGCTACAATGAGCAGTTCTTC. This sequence encodes CASSLLLAGGSYNEQFF.

The CDR3 loop reads CASRDRGTNEDGYTF. The CDR3 nucleotides are TGTGCCAGCCGGGACAGGGGTACAAATGAGGATGGCTACACCTTC. J is TRBJ1-2 and V is TRBV19, with 10 bases lining up with TRBD1. This CDR3 contains 15 residues. V shed 9 bases and J 6 bases; nucleotides not matched to a gene: 13. Germline assignment: CDR1 LNHDA and CDR2 SQIVND (reference sequence).

This clone was picked up a small number of times. The gene calls are TRBV2 and TRBJ2-3; 10 bases match TRBD1. Trimming cost V 5 bases and J 5 bases; bases outside gene matches: 1. CDR3 size: 13 residues. Germline V CDR1 and CDR2: SNHLY, FYNNEI. CDR3 DNA sequence: TGTGCCAGCAGTAGGACAGGGGGAGATACGCAGTATTTT. Encoded protein: CASSRTGGDTQYF.

In the case of this clone: The same CDR3 is also encoded by other DNA sequences in this sample. The rearrangement joins TRBV19 to TRBJ2-7; 7 positions match TRBD1. The CDR3 contains 14 residues. V dropped 1 base and J dropped 2; count of bases not matched to a gene: 2. Germline V gene data show CDR1 as LNHDA and CDR2 as SQIVND (reference sequence). This CDR3 is CASSIGGTAYEQYF. The CDR3 DNA reads as TGTGCCAGTAGTATAGGAGGGACAGCCTACGAGCAGTACTTC.

The CDR3 sequence is CSARQAHGYTF. CDR3 DNA: TGCAGTGCTCGGCAGGCCCATGGCTACACCTTC. The rearrangement uses TRBV20-1 and TRBJ1-2; D not resolved. The germline V gene encodes CDR1 DFQATT and CDR2 SNEGSKA (reference sequence). There are 11 residues in the CDR3. V was shortened by 5 bases and J by 6 bases, with 10 bases between the two germline ends.

The V and J genes are TRBV7-3 and TRBJ1-1; 10 bases align to TRBD1. Germline-derived CDR1 and CDR2 are SGHTA and FQGTGA. The CDR3 consists of 13 residues. V lost 3 bases, J lost 7 bases, and 2 bases stayed unmatched. CDR3 region: CASSLDRGDEAFF. The CDR3 nucleotides read TGTGCCAGCAGCTTGGACAGGGGGGATGAAGCTTTCTTT.

The V gene is TRBV11-3, the J gene TRBJ2-1, with 13 bases fitting TRBD2. From germline, CDR1 is SGHNT and CDR2 YENEEA. The CDR3 contains 18 residues. The J segment lost 4 bases and the V segment lost 4 bases, leaving 10 bases of the junction unmatched. The chain's CDR3 is CASSSLTSGRGGYNEQFF. The CDR3 DNA is TGTGCCAGCAGCTCACTTACTAGCGGGAGGGGGGGATACAATGAGCAGTTCTTC.

This chain joins TRBV6-5 and TRBJ1-1; the D gene is possibly TRBD1 (5 bases). V shed 6 bases and J shed 3 bases, with 14 bases lying between them. The CDR3 is 14 residues long. Per the germline V gene, CDR1 is MNHEY and CDR2 is SVGAGI. CDR3 sequence: CASRRNRDYTEAFF. For the CDR3, the DNA is TGTGCCAGCAGGCGAAACCGGGACTACACTGAAGCTTTCTTT.

This sequence joins TRBV29-1 and TRBJ1-1; the D is unclear. V dropped 6 bases and J dropped 3 bases, with 14 bases sitting between them. Germline V CDR1 and CDR2: SQVTM, ANQGSEA. This CDR3 spans 13 amino acids. CDR3 in DNA: TGCAGCGTCCGTTTAACCGGGGACACTGAAGCTTTCTTT. Translating it yields CSVRLTGDTEAFF.